Below are 23 T cell receptor beta chains sequenced from a single sample in a study of vaccination effects on CD4 cells after COVID-19 (dated by TCRdb to 2022 to 2024). To identify antigen-specific CD4+ T cell clonotypes by their expansion, the ViraFEST assay first stimulated PBMC with viral peptide pools and then applied TCR sequencing. After less than 13 days of culture, CD4+ T cells were isolated with the EasySep CD4+ T cell isolation kit. None of the healthy vaccine recipients had a prior SARS-CoV-2 infection, which was confirmed by nucleocapsid antibody tests that came back negative both before and after vaccination. What these receptors recognize is not known. Libraries came from the immunoSEQ multiplex PCR assay. The clones in this table, taken by TCRdb from immuneACCESS, are in-frame only. Not every clone is retained; where verified, under half of the shortfall comes from an unresolved V gene, and the cause of the rest is unknown. The sample table holds 50,000 to 60,000 clones, of which roughly 70% were seen once. Approximately 20% of the sample is in the top ten clones.

The specimen was CD4+ T cells from PBMCs cultured with SARS-CoV-2 spike peptides, collected before COVID-19 vaccination. What this sample's cell subset or site label stands for: SARS-CoV-2 spike overlapping peptide pool stimulation. These receptors came from a human donor who received a COVID-19 vaccine.

The V and J genes are TRBV2 and TRBJ1-1; a possible D gene is TRBD1 (5 bases). From germline, CDR1 is SNHLY and CDR2 FYNNEI. The CDR3 contains 13 residues. V lost 7 bases and J lost 10, with 19 bases in between. Here the CDR3 reads CASMIDSPAGAFF. The CDR3 region has the DNA TGTGCCAGCATGATTGACAGCCCAGCGGGAGCTTTCTTT.

This chain uses TRBV6-2 or TRBV6-3 with TRBJ1-2; D possibly corresponds to TRBD1 (5 bases). The CDR3 loop spans 14 amino acids. V was clipped by 6 bases and J by 0 bases, with 11 bases between them. Per the germline V gene, CDR1 is MNHEY and CDR2 is SVGEGT. CDR3 sequence (DNA): TGTGCCAGCAGCCACGGGACGGCTAACTATGGCTACACCTTC. Translation: CASSHGTANYGYTF.

V gene TRBV19 combines with J gene TRBJ2-7; D not certain. V lost 6 bases to trimming and J lost 0 bases, with 18 bases between them. CDR3 length equals 16 residues. In germline, CDR1 is LNHDA, CDR2 SQIVND (reference sequence). CDR3 bases: TGTGCCAGTAGCTCGGATAGGGCTCAAGGCTCCTACGAGCAGTACTTC. It codes for CASSSDRAQGSYEQYF.

Only a few counts were recorded for this clone. The chain combines TRBV5-1 with TRBJ1-2, with 8 bases lining up with TRBD1. Unmatched junction bases numbered 8, after V lost 3 bases and J lost 7 bases. Germline V CDR1 and CDR2: SGHRS, YFSETQ. The CDR3 loop spans 14 amino acids. The CDR3 sequence is CASSSEGQEAGYTF. Here the CDR3 DNA reads TGCGCCAGCAGCTCCGAGGGACAGGAAGCTGGCTACACCTTC. Supplemented by reference TRBV5-1 and TRBJ1-2, the full variable domain reads KAGVTQTPRYLIKTRGQQVTLSCSPISGHRSVSWYQQTPGQGLQFLFEYFSETQRNKGNFPGRFSGRQFSNSRSEMNVSTLELGDSALYLCASSSEGQEAGYTFGSGTRLTVV.

The rearrangement links TRBV4-3 to TRBJ1-3, with D possibly matching TRBD1 (6 bases). This CDR3 is built from 14 residues. Germline-derived CDR1 and CDR2 are LGHNA and YSLEER. Trimming pared 0 bases from V and 5 bases from J, leaving 8 bases between. CDR3 nucleotides: TGCGCCAGCAGCCAAGACACAGGGAGAAACACCATATATTTT. This translates into CASSQDTGRNTIYF.

The chain combines TRBV27 with TRBJ1-1; perhaps TRBD1 as D (5 bases). The CDR3 is made up of 18 amino acids. Per germline, CDR1 MNHEY and CDR2 SMNVEV (reference sequence). With 1 base removed from V and 0 bases from J, the gap between germline ends came to 18 bases. The CDR3 bases are TGTGCCAGCAGTTTATGGGCCCCCAACCAGGGCCTGAACACTGAAGCTTTCTTT. This translates into CASSLWAPNQGLNTEAFF.

V is TRBV6-5 and J is TRBJ1-6; TRBD1 might be the D (5 bases). The V end lost 7 bases, the J end lost 6 bases, and 13 bases lay between the germline ends. Germline CDR1 is MNHEY and CDR2 is SVGAGI. There are 14 residues in the CDR3. CDR3 DNA: TGTGCCAGCACCTCGACAGATCGTAATTCACCCCTCCACTTT. Encoded protein: CASTSTDRNSPLHF.

This clone appeared a few times. The genes are TRBV4-1 and TRBJ1-5; no reliable D call. The germline V and J ends were trimmed by 1 base and 0 bases, with 16 bases remaining between them. The CDR3 consists of 18 residues. Per germline, CDR1 MGHRA and CDR2 YSYEKL. The CDR3 DNA follows: TGCGCCAGCAGCCAAGCCTGGTGGGCGGACGATAGCAATCAGCCCCAGCATTTT. Amino acid sequence: CASSQAWWADDSNQPQHF.

The CDR3 here is CATSPGGETQYF. The CDR3 nucleotides read TGTGCCACCAGTCCCGGGGGAGAGACCCAGTACTTC. The rearrangement joins TRBV24-1 to TRBJ2-5; TRBD2 is a possible D gene (6 bases). Germline values: CDR1 KGHDR, CDR2 SFDVKD. This CDR3 comprises 12 residues. The V end lost 6 bases, the J end lost 4 bases, and 8 bases lay between the germline ends.

Regarding this clone: Its ends do not fully match the called genes, so a read error is possible. This rearrangement joins TRBV10-3 to TRBJ2-7; D assignment may be TRBD1 or TRBD2 (6 bases each). Germline-derived CDR1 and CDR2 are ENHRY and SYGVKD. The CDR3 length is 14 residues. CDR3: CAISEGGGSYEQYF. The CDR3 DNA follows: TGTGCCATAAGTGAGGGGGGCGGCTCCTACGAGCAGTACTTC.

The chain carries TRBV6-1 and TRBJ1-5, with 9 bases aligning to TRBD1. The J call is doubtful: the DNA matches TRBJ2-3 better. The CDR3 runs to 17 residues. Germline V lookup: CDR1 MNHNS, CDR2 SASEGT. In DNA, the CDR3 is TGTGCCAGCAGTGCCCAAAGCAACAGGGGGCTCAGTCAGCCCCAGTATTTT. Protein product: CASSAQSNRGLSQPQYF.

This chain joins TRBV10-3 and TRBJ2-2, with 7 bases aligning to TRBD1. Looked up from germline, CDR1 is ENHRY and CDR2 is SYGVKD. The CDR3 covers 17 residues. The J segment lost 4 bases and the V segment lost 6 bases, leaving 14 bases of the junction unmatched. The CDR3 loop reads CAIRDLTGEGPTGELFF. In nucleotides, the CDR3 is TGTGCCATCAGGGACCTAACAGGGGAAGGGCCCACCGGGGAGCTGTTTTTT.

J is TRBJ1-1 and V is TRBV5-6; no reliable D call. The CDR3 consists of 14 residues. Trimming stripped 2 bases from V and 1 base from J, with 9 bases between. CDR1 and CDR2 (germline): SGHDT, YYEEEE. This CDR3 is CASSLGPRNTEAFF. Here the CDR3 DNA reads TGTGCCAGCAGCTTAGGGCCGCGGAACACTGAAGCTTTCTTT.

The chain recombines TRBV6-5 with TRBJ1-5, with 8 bases that match TRBD1. The CDR3 extends over 15 amino acids. Germline loops: CDR1 MNHEY, CDR2 SVGAGI. The J segment lost 2 bases and the V segment lost 5 bases, leaving 5 bases of the junction unmatched. The DNA for the CDR3 is TGTGCCAGCAGTATTCTGACAGGGGGCAATCAGCCCCAGCATTTT. Protein product: CASSILTGGNQPQHF.

V and J are TRBV6-7 and TRBJ1-3, with D perhaps TRBD1 (5 bases). TRBV6-7 is treated as an ORF (open reading frame) with a function not yet certain. The CDR3 runs 14 residues. V was shortened by 4 bases and J by 0 bases, with 7 bases between the two germline ends. The DNA for the CDR3 is TGTGCCAGCAGTTGTCAGGGCTCTGGAAACACCATATATTTT. This encodes CASSCQGSGNTIYF.

The chain couples TRBV19 to TRBJ1-2; D not certain. The CDR3 sequence is 13 residues long. Trimming cost V 1 base and J 3 bases, with 6 bases left between them. Germline V lookup: CDR1 LNHDA, CDR2 SQIVND (reference sequence). The CDR3 DNA sequence: TGTGCCAGTAGTATAGGGCGGGACTATGGCTACACCTTC. It encodes CASSIGRDYGYTF.

The chain couples TRBV27 to TRBJ2-7; D ambiguous. The germline V and J ends were trimmed by 6 bases and 2 bases, with 2 bases remaining between them. Germline CDR1 and CDR2: MNHEY and SMNVEV (reference sequence). The CDR3 loop spans 10 amino acids. CDR3 sequence reads: CASSPYEQYF. The CDR3 DNA follows: TGTGCCAGCAGCCCCTACGAGCAGTACTTC.

This chain connects TRBV18 to TRBJ2-7; D is perhaps TRBD2 (7 bases). The V gene's germline CDR1 is KGHSH and CDR2 LQKENI. This CDR3 spans 16 amino acids. V was clipped by 3 bases and J by 0 bases, with 15 bases between them. The CDR3 DNA reads TGTGCCAGCTCACCTCAACGACGGGGGGCCTCCTACGAGCAGTACTTC. As protein: CASSPQRRGASYEQYF. Looking up the rest from reference TRBV18 and TRBJ2-7 gives the full variable domain: NAGVMQNPRHLVRRRGQEARLRCSPMKGHSHVYWYRQLPEEGLKFMVYLQKENIIDESGMPKERFSAEFPKEGPSILRIQQVVRGDSAAYFCASSPQRRGASYEQYFGPGTRLTVT.

Details on this clone: An end of the junction does not agree with germline; a read error may underlie this. The V gene is TRBV7-7, the J gene TRBJ2-3; D is possibly TRBD1 (5 bases). CDR1 and CDR2 from the germline V gene are SSHAT and FNYEAQ (reference sequence). The CDR3 has 15 amino acids. The CDR3 here is CASSLGVGSTDTQYF. DNA for the CDR3: TGTGCTAGCAGCTTAGGGGTCGGCTCCACAGATACGCAGTATTTT.

The J gene is TRBJ1-2, the V gene TRBV6-1; D is unclear. V lost 2 bases and J lost 4, with 8 bases in between. The CDR3 spans 13 residues. Looked up from germline, CDR1 is MNHNS and CDR2 is SASEGT. The CDR3: CASSESVSYGYTF. The CDR3 DNA sequence: TGTGCCAGCAGTGAATCGGTCTCCTATGGCTACACCTTC.

V gene TRBV6-5 combines with J gene TRBJ1-5; D unresolved. This CDR3 has 10 residues. V was clipped by 9 bases and J by 6 bases, with 6 bases between them. Germline CDR1 and CDR2: MNHEY and SVGAGI. The CDR3 loop is CARHGQPQHF. The CDR3 DNA follows: TGTGCCAGACATGGTCAGCCCCAGCATTTT.

The V and J genes are TRBV5-4 and TRBJ1-2; TRBD1 aligns across 9 bases. The CDR3 extends over 12 amino acids. J lost 10 bases, V lost 4 bases, and 5 bases had no gene match. Germline values: CDR1 SGHNT, CDR2 YYREEE (reference sequence). The CDR3 reads CASSIRTGDYTF. The CDR3, as DNA: TGTGCCAGCAGCATCCGGACAGGGGACTACACCTTC.

V is TRBV29-1 and J is TRBJ1-2, with TRBD1 identical over 7 bases. Trimming cost V 3 bases and J 4 bases; bases outside gene matches: 5. Germline values: CDR1 SQVTM, CDR2 ANQGSEA. The CDR3 runs to 13 residues. In DNA, the CDR3 is TGCAGCGTTGACCCACAGGGGACCTATGGCTACACCTTC. Translating it yields CSVDPQGTYGYTF.